The rows below give T cell receptor beta chains drawn from one sample of a study of radiation and T cells in renal cell carcinoma. Assay: immunoSEQ multiplex PCR; the TCRdb copy retains only in-frame clones and omits some. This table has approximately 40,000 clones, roughly 85% appearing once. Source: blood, taken from a patient whose treatment included radiotherapy and nephrectomy. Source of these receptors: a woman between 65 and 79 years old with renal cell carcinoma. Each CDR3 is given with its conserved first and last residue. Each record gives: D gene, V gene, J gene, clone size, CDR3 protein, CDR3 DNA. The D gene is left open where the match is weak. Some rows have no size entry. The others give once, few or many, or a class for an expanded clone.

NA	TRBV13	TRBJ1-1	NA	CASSLAEGAFF	TGTGCCAGCAGCTTAGCCGAGGGAGCTTTCTTT
NA	TRBV9	TRBJ2-7	NA	CASSVVGGEQYF	TGTGCCAGCAGCGTAGTAGGCGGGGAGCAGTACTTC
NA	TRBV5-1	TRBJ1-2	NA	CASSLASGSQTGGDGYTF	TGCGCCAGCAGCTTGGCCTCGGGTTCTCAGACCGGAGGGGATGGCTACACCTTC
TRBD1	TRBV6-1	TRBJ1-1	NA	CASRHGQGNTEAFF	TGTGCCAGCAGACACGGACAGGGTAACACTGAAGCTTTCTTT
NA	TRBV18	TRBJ1-2	NA	CASSPPGVNYGYTF	TGTGCCAGCTCACCACCAGGGGTCAACTATGGCTACACCTTC
NA	TRBV9	TRBJ1-3	NA	CASSPGTGNTIYF	TGTGCCAGCAGCCCCGGGACTGGAAACACCATATATTTT
TRBD1	TRBV5-5	TRBJ2-1	NA	CASSSDRVRQFF	TGTGCCAGCAGCTCGGACAGGGTTAGGCAGTTCTTC
NA	TRBV29-1	TRBJ1-2	NA	CSVGDEGAYGYTF	TGCAGCGTCGGCGACGAGGGCGCCTATGGCTACACCTTC
NA	TRBV6-1	TRBJ2-7	NA	CASRNGGSSYEQYF	TGTGCCAGCAGAAACGGGGGAAGCTCCTACGAGCAGTACTTC
TRBD2	TRBV5-4	TRBJ2-1	once	CASSRTSGVYNEQFF	TGTGCCAGCAGCAGGACTAGCGGGGTATACAATGAGCAGTTCTTC
TRBD2	TRBV7-2	TRBJ2-1	once	CASSRPGLGAEQFF	TGTGCCAGCAGCCGCCCGGGACTAGGGGCTGAGCAGTTCTTC
NA	TRBV5-1	TRBJ2-2	few	CASSLTPPGQNTGELFF	TGCGCCAGCAGCTTGACTCCCCCGGGACAGAACACCGGGGAGCTGTTTTTT
NA	TRBV4-1	TRBJ2-7	NA	CASSHNVNQISYEQYF	TGCGCCAGCAGCCACAACGTTAACCAAATCTCCTACGAGCAGTACTTC
NA	TRBV6-1	TRBJ1-2	NA	CASSEPGGRAYGYTF	TGTGCCAGCAGTGAACCTGGGGGCAGGGCCTATGGCTACACCTTC
NA	TRBV7-3	TRBJ1-1	NA	CASSLTSGDTEAFF	TGTGCCAGCAGCTTAACGTCAGGCGACACTGAAGCTTTCTTT
NA	TRBV7-6	TRBJ2-5	once	CASSLYQETQYF	TGTGCCAGCAGCCTGTACCAAGAGACCCAGTACTTC
TRBD1	TRBV4-1	TRBJ1-2	once	CASSQDRRARGTYYGYTF	TGCGCCAGCAGCCAAGACAGGAGGGCCAGGGGGACCTACTATGGCTACACCTTC
TRBD1	TRBV5-1	TRBJ2-2	NA	CASSLAPDRVSGELFF	TGCGCCAGCAGCTTGGCCCCTGACAGGGTCTCCGGGGAGCTGTTTTTT
TRBD1	TRBV19	TRBJ1-6	NA	CASSTRTGTGNSPLHF	TGTGCCAGTAGTACTCGGACAGGGACGGGGAATTCACCCCTCCACTTT
NA	TRBV6-5	TRBJ1-4	NA	CASSYGGPWGEKLFF	TGTGCCAGCAGTTACGGCGGGCCCTGGGGTGAAAAACTGTTTTTT
TRBD2	TRBV7-2	TRBJ2-6	NA	CASSTAGVNGANVLTF	TGTGCCAGCAGCACAGCGGGAGTAAATGGGGCCAACGTCCTGACTTTC
NA	TRBV29-1	TRBJ2-5	NA	CSVELGRGEETQYF	TGCAGCGTTGAATTGGGTAGGGGGGAAGAGACCCAGTACTTC
NA	TRBV18	TRBJ2-1	once	CASSRPEGANEQFF	TGTGCCAGCTCACGGCCGGAGGGGGCGAATGAGCAGTTCTTC
NA	TRBV11-2	TRBJ2-7	NA	CASRAGAYEQYF	TGTGCCAGCAGGGCAGGGGCCTACGAGCAGTACTTC
TRBD1	TRBV5-4	TRBJ2-3	few	CASSPQTGGADTQYF	TGTGCCAGCAGCCCTCAGACAGGGGGTGCAGATACGCAGTATTTT
NA	TRBV18	TRBJ2-2	NA	CASSPGQLNTGELFF	TGTGCCAGCTCGCCCGGACAGTTAAACACCGGGGAGCTGTTTTTT
TRBD1	TRBV15	TRBJ1-2	NA	CATSGSLIPQGNYGYTF	TGTGCCACCAGCGGATCGCTAATTCCACAGGGGAACTATGGCTACACCTTC
NA	TRBV14	TRBJ1-5	NA	CASSHRWTANQPQHF	TGTGCCAGCAGCCACAGGTGGACTGCGAATCAGCCCCAGCATTTT
NA	TRBV7-2	TRBJ1-1	NA	CASSFGPQAFF	TGTGCCAGCAGCTTCGGGCCCCAAGCTTTCTTT
TRBD2	TRBV9	TRBJ2-5	once	CASTLAGGQWETQYF	TGTGCCAGCACCCTAGCGGGAGGACAGTGGGAGACCCAGTACTTC
NA	TRBV5-6	TRBJ2-1	large	CASSLASGEQFF	TGTGCCAGCAGCTTGGCTAGTGGGGAGCAGTTCTTC